This TCR beta chain was identified during a study of shared clonotypes between healthy human individuals. In the study overall: Participating donors consisted of a couple of women and a few men aged 18 to 49.

The assay used deep level. Unsorted PBMC replicate PCRs drew on around 310 ng DNA, representing 25,000 to 30,000 T cell genomes. Data came from immunoSEQ multiplex PCR; TCRdb stores just in-frame clones and leaves some out. Of about 460,000 clones in the sample, 60% to 80% were seen once. Trimming left V 0 bases short and J 1 base short, with 10 bases between. This CDR3 is built from 16 residues. The germline CDR1 and CDR2 sequences are LGHNA and YNFKEQ. This receptor was identified in a woman aged 35 to 49 in good health. Some clones in this sample may be carry-over from other donors' samples. J is TRBJ2-1 and V is TRBV4-2, with a weak D call TRBD1 (6 bases). Source material: PBMCs. In DNA form, the CDR3 reads TGTGCCAGCAGCCAAGACAGGGGCGGGTCCTACAATGAGCAGTTCTTC. Protein sequence: CASSQDRGGSYNEQFF.